This T cell receptor beta chain appears in the sequencing data of a study of early T cells in non-severe SARS-CoV-2 infection. TCRdb used MiXCR to reprocess the 5' RACE reads, holding one entry per CDR3 protein. This sample has 70,000 to 90,000 distinct CDR3 sequences, with more than 13% found just once. In this sample, this clonotype turned up many times. The receptor's source is an adult who was a healthcare worker with PCR-confirmed SARS-CoV-2 infection or an uninfected control (not recorded which). Sequencing was performed on whole blood.

DNA of the CDR3: TGTGCCAGCGAATCACAAGGAAACACCATATATTTT. This translates into CASESQGNTIYF. The chain joins TRBV2 to TRBJ1-3; D not resolved. The V end lost 8 bases, the J end lost 4 bases, and 9 bases lay between the germline ends. CDR1 is SNHLY and CDR2 is FYNNEI in the germline V gene. This CDR3 is built from 12 residues.